The clone carrying this T cell receptor (beta chain) has just a few counts. No antigen is known for it. From germline, CDR1 is MNHEY and CDR2 SVGAGI. This CDR3 region has 12 residues. The V end lost 9 bases, the J end lost 7 bases, and 12 bases lay between the germline ends. The donors, nominally healthy at sampling, likely had unrecorded immune exposures. The sample is drawn from a study of cytomegalovirus exposure and HLA in healthy donors. General study findings and limits: Highly shared sequence variants in one cluster were likely a sequencing artifact.

Use of 60 Vbeta and 13 Jbeta primers characterized the PCR. In the original analysis: Later reanalysis found about 80 million unique TCR beta chains, some 10 million of them shared. Sequencing was performed with immunoSEQ multiplex PCR; in TCRdb, only in-frame clones are kept and a portion is missing. V and J calls plus clone size are reproduced from that table; the DNA served to infer D and trimming. This sample carries almost 80,000 clones, less than 80% of them seen once, and the ten largest clones take 6.9%. The TCR originated in a woman aged 45-65 years in good health and CMV-seropositive. The gene calls are TRBV6-5 and TRBJ1-4; D possibly corresponds to TRBD1 (5 bases). Sequencing was performed on PBMCs. CDR3 nucleotides: TGTGCCAGTAGGGGTAGGGGTGAAAAACTGTTTTTT. Amino acid sequence: CASRGRGEKLFF.